The following is a T cell receptor beta chain sequence with its context. What it binds is unknown. Unique molecular identifiers were added to individual cDNA molecules. TCRdb independently ran MiXCR on the 5' RACE reads; one entry per CDR3 protein. This table holds tens of thousands of distinct CDR3 sequences, roughly 15% found once. The sample belongs to a study of early T cells in non-severe SARS-CoV-2 infection. On the study more broadly: Chains stayed unpaired after sequencing of bulk RNA from unsorted whole blood. The study, taken as a whole, reports: VDJdb-based annotation leaned toward anti-spike CD8 responses and missed private and CD4 specificities.

The CDR3 contains 15 residues. CDR1 is SGHTA, CDR2 FQGNSA, per germline. V lost 5 bases, J lost 2 bases, and 16 bases lay in between. The rearrangement joins TRBV7-2 to TRBJ2-7; possibly TRBD1 for D (5 bases). The sequence derives from an adult who was a healthcare worker with PCR-confirmed SARS-CoV-2 infection or an uninfected control (not recorded which). Here the sequenced sample was whole blood, taken at baseline. The CDR3 DNA sequence: TGTGCCAGCAGCCAAGGGGTAACTGGTACCTACGAGCAGTACTTC. It is translated as CASSQGVTGTYEQYF.